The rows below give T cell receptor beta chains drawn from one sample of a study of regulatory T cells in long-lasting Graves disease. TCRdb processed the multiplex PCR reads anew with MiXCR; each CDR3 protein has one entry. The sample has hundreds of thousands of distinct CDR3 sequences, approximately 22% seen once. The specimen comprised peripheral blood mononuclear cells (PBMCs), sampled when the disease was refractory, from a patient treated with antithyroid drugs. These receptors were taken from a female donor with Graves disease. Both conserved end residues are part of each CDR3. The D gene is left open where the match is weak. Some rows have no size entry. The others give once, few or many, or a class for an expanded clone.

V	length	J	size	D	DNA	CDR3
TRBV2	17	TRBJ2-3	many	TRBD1	TGTGCCAGCAGCAGGGGGACGGTCGGCACTAGCACAGATACGCAGTATTTT	CASSRGTVGTSTDTQYF
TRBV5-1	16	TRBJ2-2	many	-	TGCGCCAGCAGGCCCGTTAGTACGGGAGAGACCGGGGAGCTGTTTTTT	CASRPVSTGETGELFF
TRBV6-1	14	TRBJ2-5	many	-	TGTGCCAGCAATTCCGTTCAGGATGGAGAGACCCAGTACTTC	CASNSVQDGETQYF
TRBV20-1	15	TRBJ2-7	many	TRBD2	TGCAGTGCTAGAGATCGGGCTAGCGGGAGGCGGGAGCAGTACTTC	CSARDRASGRREQYF
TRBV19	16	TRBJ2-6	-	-	TGTGCCAGTAGCATGAATGGCCGTTCTGGGGCCAACGTCCTGACTTTC	CASSMNGRSGANVLTF
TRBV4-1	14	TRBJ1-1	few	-	TGCGCCAGCAGCCAAGTGTCCCAGATGGCTGAAGCTTTCTTT	CASSQVSQMAEAFF
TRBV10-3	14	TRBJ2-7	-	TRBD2	TGTGCCATCAGTGATCGGATAGCGGGAGGCGAGCAGTACTTC	CAISDRIAGGEQYF
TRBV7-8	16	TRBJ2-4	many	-	TGTGCCAGCAGCTCCGCATCCTCCCTAGCCAAAAACATTCAGTACTTC	CASSSASSLAKNIQYF
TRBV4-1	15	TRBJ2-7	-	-	TGCGCCAGCAGCCAAGATAGGGAGGAGGGCTACGAGCAGTACTTC	CASSQDREEGYEQYF
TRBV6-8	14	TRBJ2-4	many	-	TGTGCCAGCAGTTATAGGGAATTGAGGGACATTCAGTACTTC	CASSYRELRDIQYF
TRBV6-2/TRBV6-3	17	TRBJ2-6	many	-	TGTGCCAGCAGTGAACTCTTGCCGAGCTCTGGGGCCAACGTCCTGACTTTC	CASSELLPSSGANVLTF
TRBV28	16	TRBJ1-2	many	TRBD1	TGTGCCAGCAGTTCTTCCGGGACAGGGCAGAGTTGGGGCTACACCTTC	CASSSSGTGQSWGYTF
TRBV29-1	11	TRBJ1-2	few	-	TGCAGCGTTAGGCCGGGGGATGGCTACACCTTC	CSVRPGDGYTF